The next 23 T cell receptor beta chains were all read from a single sample in a study of vaccination and CD4 T cells after COVID-19. The Oncomine TCR Beta short-read assay was what sequenced the DNA obtained from cultured CD4+ T cells. TCRdb re-called the PCR reads with MiXCR, one entry per CDR3 protein. The data hold fewer than 13,000 distinct CDR3 sequences, with about 20% observed a single time. Treatment of the sample: roughly 10-day PBMC culture with coronavirus spike peptide pools or control peptides (ViraFEST assay). Their cognate antigens are unknown. This sample comprised CD4+ T cells from blood, cultured in vitro, obtained after SARS-CoV-2 vaccination. The receptors stem from a human donor who had recovered from COVID-19.

In its sample, this clonotype was seen a few times. In nucleotides, the CDR3 is TGTGCCAGTAGTATTTCGTTGGTGGATGAGCAGTTCTTC. It codes for CASSISLVDEQFF. The chain joins TRBV19 to TRBJ2-1, with unresolved D. CDR3 length equals 13 residues. CDR1 is LNHDA and CDR2 is SQIVND in the germline V gene (reference sequence). V lost 3 bases to trimming and J lost 8 bases, with 11 bases between them.

By share of the sample, this clonotype is medium-sized (0.01 to 0.1%). This chain uses TRBV7-9 with TRBJ1-2; tentatively, D is TRBD1 (5 bases). CDR3 length: 17 amino acids. The V end lost 0 bases, the J end lost 7 bases, and 21 bases lay between the germline ends. Germline CDR1 SEHNR, CDR2 FQNEAQ (reference sequence). CDR3: CASSLAGGTVGRFGYTF. The CDR3 nucleotides are TGTGCCAGCAGCTTAGCTGGGGGGACCGTTGGTAGATTTGGCTACACCTTC.

The chain uses TRBV12-3 or TRBV12-4 and TRBJ2-7, with D unresolved. This CDR3 is 13 amino acids long. The ends were cut back, 1 base at V and 5 bases at J, with 9 bases in the middle. The CDR3 nucleotides read TGTGCCAGCAGTTTAGACCTTTCGGACGAGCAGTACTTC. This encodes CASSLDLSDEQYF.

This clonotype was counted a few times. The chain uses TRBV5-4 and TRBJ2-1; D is unclear. CDR3 length: 14 amino acids. From germline, CDR1 is SGHNT and CDR2 YYREEE (reference sequence). Deletions cut 4 bases from V and 6 bases from J, with 14 bases between. CDR3 sequence (DNA): TGTGCCAGCAGCAGACTCCCCGGAAGCAATGAGCAGTTCTTC. Residues: CASSRLPGSNEQFF.

This clonotype was detected only a few times. Because the CDR3's place on the DNA is in doubt, the DNA is left out and the CDR3 is given as listed by TCRdb. The rearrangement joins TRBV7-5 to TRBJ1-5. TRBV7-5 represents a pseudogene. The CDR3 comprises 15 residues, both ends counted. CDR3 amino acids: CISVPEALQGQPQHF.

This clonotype was observed a few times. The gene calls are TRBV7-9 and TRBJ1-2; no reliable D call. Germline CDR1 is SEHNR and CDR2 is FQNEAQ (reference sequence). This CDR3 is 13 amino acids long. The ends were cut back, 1 base at V and 6 bases at J, with 9 bases in the middle. CDR3 coding DNA: TGTGCCAGCAGCTTAGTGGGTAGCGATGGCTACACCTTC. Residues: CASSLVGSDGYTF.

This clonotype has just a few counts. V gene TRBV6-2 or TRBV6-3 combines with J gene TRBJ2-3; either TRBD1 or TRBD2 may supply D (5 bases each). This CDR3 is 13 amino acids long. The V and J ends lost 9 bases and 1 base respectively, with 11 bases between them. CDR1 is MNHEY, CDR2 SVGEGT, per germline. The CDR3, as DNA: TGTGCCAGTCTCCGGGACCGCACAGATACGCAGTATTTT. The encoded protein is CASLRDRTDTQYF.

The chain combines TRBV6-1 with TRBJ2-2; TRBD1 aligns across 7 bases. This CDR3 is built from 13 residues. Per the germline V gene, CDR1 is MNHNS and CDR2 is SASEGT. V trimming: 9 bases; J trimming: 1 base; junction bases outside the gene matches: 2. The CDR3 DNA sequence: TGTGCCAGTCGGGACAGGAACACCGGGGAGCTGTTTTTT. Its translation is CASRDRNTGELFF.

This clonotype has more than one count but fewer than ten. The rearrangement links TRBV21-1 to TRBJ2-5; the table's D call, TRBD2, was not checked against the DNA. TRBV21-1 is classified as a pseudogene. CDR3 length equals 13 residues. CDR3 residues: CASKLAEQETQYF. In nucleotides, the CDR3 is TGTGCCAGTAAATTAGCGGAACAAGAGACCCAGTACTTC.

This clonotype has a handful of counts. The chain couples TRBV15 to TRBJ2-3, with 14 bases identical to TRBD2. Trimming at V came to 1 base and at J to 3 bases, leaving 6 bases not matched to a gene. The length of the CDR3 is 18 residues. Germline V gene data show CDR1 as LNHNV and CDR2 as YYDKDF (reference sequence). The CDR3: CATSRVWTSGRLTDTQYF. As DNA, the CDR3 is TGTGCCACCAGCAGAGTGTGGACTAGCGGGAGGTTGACAGATACGCAGTATTTT.

This chain joins TRBV5-1 and TRBJ2-7; 12 positions match TRBD2. V shed 6 bases and J 4 bases; nucleotides not matched to a gene: 5. This CDR3 region has 14 residues. Germline CDR1 reads SGHRS; CDR2 reads YFSETQ. The CDR3 DNA sequence: TGCGCCAGCAACAAGGGACTAGCGGGTTACGAGCAGTACTTC. This sequence encodes CASNKGLAGYEQYF.

The rearrangement joins TRBV6-5 to TRBJ1-3, with 8 bases lining up with TRBD1. CDR1 is MNHEY, CDR2 SVGAGI, per germline. This CDR3 has 16 amino acids. The ends lost 4 bases at V and 0 bases at J; junction bases unmatched: 5. The CDR3 is CASSWTGTHSGNTIYF. CDR3 sequence (DNA): TGTGCCAGCAGTTGGACAGGGACCCACTCTGGAAACACCATATATTTT.

Only a few counts were recorded for this clonotype. CDR3 bases: TGTGCCAGCAGTACCGGGACTAGCGGGAGCTATGAGCAGTTCTTC. It translates to CASSTGTSGSYEQFF. The chain uses TRBV6-1 and TRBJ2-1; 14 bases are a match to TRBD2. This CDR3 has 15 residues. In germline, CDR1 is MNHNS, CDR2 SASEGT. Germline trimming cut 5 bases from V and 8 bases from J; bases unmatched to any gene: 5.

This clonotype was counted a few times. The rearrangement links TRBV10-3 to TRBJ2-1, with a weak D call TRBD2 (5 bases). V lost 3 bases and J lost 3, with 12 bases in between. Germline lookup yields CDR1 ENHRY and CDR2 SYGVKD. This CDR3 is 15 amino acids long. CDR3 amino acids: CAISELDTFYNEQFF. The CDR3 DNA follows: TGTGCCATCAGTGAACTAGATACTTTCTACAATGAGCAGTTCTTC.

The chain carries TRBV5-8 and TRBJ2-7; D is possibly TRBD2 (8 bases). The CDR3 runs to 21 residues. Germline assignment: CDR1 SGHTS and CDR2 YDEGEE. V was pared by 1 base and J by 7 bases, with 36 bases between. The CDR3, as DNA: TGTGCCAGCAGCTTGACTTTTTGGGACAGATTTAGCTACGGGAGGGCCTGGGAGCAGTACTTC. This sequence encodes CASSLTFWDRFSYGRAWEQYF. The entire variable domain, with the rest obtained from reference TRBV5-8 and TRBJ2-7, is as follows: EAGVTQSPTHLIKTRGQQATLRCSPISGHTSVYWYQQALGLGLQFLLWYDEGEERNRGNFPPRFSGRQFPNYSSELNVNALELEDSALYLCASSLTFWDRFSYGRAWEQYFGPGTRLTVT.

Here the CDR3 reads CAISAGQGYNQPQHF. The CDR3 DNA is TGTGCCATCAGTGCGGGACAGGGATACAATCAGCCCCAGCATTTT. The rearrangement links TRBV10-3 to TRBJ1-5; 9 bases line up with TRBD1. Germline V gene data show CDR1 as ENHRY and CDR2 as SYGVKD. J lost 3 bases, V lost 4 bases, and 4 bases had no gene match. The CDR3 has 15 amino acids.

The rearrangement links TRBV7-8 to TRBJ1-2; D gene unclear. CDR3 length: 13 residues. CDR1 SGHVS and CDR2 FQNEAQ come from the germline V gene. Trimming removed 6 bases at V and 8 bases at J, with 16 bases between. The CDR3 DNA follows: TGTGCCAGCAGTACCGGAGGCCAAGGAGGCTACACCTTC. As protein: CASSTGGQGGYTF.

This clonotype was counted between two and nine times. CDR3: CASNLQGSPREQYF. As DNA, the CDR3 is TGTGCCAGCAACCTTCAGGGGTCCCCCCGTGAGCAGTACTTC. This chain links TRBV6-1 with TRBJ2-7; D perhaps matches TRBD1 (6 bases). The germline V gene encodes CDR1 MNHNS and CDR2 SASEGT. This CDR3 contains 14 residues. Trimming shortened V by 7 bases and J by 7 bases, and 20 bases separated the two germline ends.

This clonotype was observed a few times. The chain employs TRBV2 and TRBJ2-6; unclear D gene. The CDR3 is 13 residues long. Germline CDR1 SNHLY, CDR2 FYNNEI. V lost 8 bases, J lost 2 bases, and 7 bases lay in between. CDR3 sequence (DNA): TGTGCCAGCGACCTAACTGGGGCCAACGTCCTGACTTTC. It specifies CASDLTGANVLTF.

There are a few counts of this clonotype. The rearrangement joins TRBV2 to TRBJ2-5, with TRBD2 matching 7 bases. Germline values: CDR1 SNHLY, CDR2 FYNNEI. Trimming removed 0 bases from V and 5 bases from J; junction bases left unmatched: 12. The length of the CDR3 is 17 residues. The CDR3 DNA sequence: TGTGCCAGCAGTGAAGCGCGAGGTAGCGGGTCCGGGGAGACCCAGTACTTC. This encodes CASSEARGSGSGETQYF.

As concerns this clonotype: Its ends do not fully match the called genes, so a read error is possible. The rearrangement joins TRBV4-3 to TRBJ2-1; the D is unclear. The CDR3 is 14 residues long. Germline loops: CDR1 LGHNA, CDR2 YSLEER. The CDR3: CASSQGFRDNEQFF. CDR3 DNA sequence: TGCGCCAGCAGTCAAGGATTTAGGGACAATGAGCAGTTCTTC.

This chain connects TRBV30 to TRBJ1-1; no clear D. Per the germline V gene, CDR1 is GTSNPN and CDR2 is SVGIG (reference sequence). Trimming cost V 0 bases and J 7 bases, with 6 bases left between them. The CDR3 contains 11 residues. The CDR3 DNA follows: TGTGCCTGGAGTGTGCAGATTGAAGCTTTCTTT. Translation: CAWSVQIEAFF.

This clonotype occurred a few times. The chain combines TRBV7-9 with TRBJ2-3, with 7 bases matching TRBD2. This CDR3 contains 15 residues. From germline, CDR1 is SEHNR and CDR2 FQNEAQ (reference sequence). V dropped 1 base and J dropped 1; count of bases not matched to a gene: 2. CDR3 region: CASSLGLARTDTQYF. The CDR3 DNA reads TGTGCCAGCAGCTTAGGACTAGCCCGCACAGATACGCAGTATTTT.